This T cell receptor beta chain emerged from a study of regulatory T cells in long-lasting Graves disease. General study results and limits: Persistent cases of Graves' showed reduced TCR diversity relative to newly diagnosed patients. Persistent patients had a count of shared public clonotypes (around 2,500) that exceeded that of new patients (about 870). Repertoires from persistent disease leaned toward TRBV28, TRBJ1-2 and TRBJ2-5.

The sample's time point: persistent/refractory GD, antithyroid drugs over 5 years with positive TRAb. PBMC RNA served as the TCR library source. This clonotype was seen a few times. Its antigen is currently unknown. Building the TCR beta libraries relied on iRepertoire HTBI primers, and CDR3 regions underwent Arm-PCR. As handled by the study authors: Spanning all samples, the identified segments comprised 60 to 80 TRBV and around 15 TRBJ. MiXCR was run by TCRdb on the multiplex PCR reads, yielding one entry per CDR3 protein. What appears here as the V and J calls and clone size reflects TCRdb's work, not the paper's. The sample yields 700,000 or so distinct CDR3 sequences, 25% to 30% seen once. V lost 5 bases and J 8 bases, leaving 18 bases between the germline ends. The V gene's germline CDR1 is SGHAT and CDR2 FQNNGV. The CDR3 consists of 14 residues.

The chain employs TRBV11-2 and TRBJ1-2; the D is unclear. Specimen: peripheral blood mononuclear cells (PBMCs), collected when the disease was refractory, from a patient treated with antithyroid drugs. The receptor was isolated from a female donor with Graves disease. CDR3 coding DNA: TGTGCCAGCAGCCAAGAATCGGTGAGGAGAGGCTACACCTTC. Encoded protein: CASSQESVRRGYTF.